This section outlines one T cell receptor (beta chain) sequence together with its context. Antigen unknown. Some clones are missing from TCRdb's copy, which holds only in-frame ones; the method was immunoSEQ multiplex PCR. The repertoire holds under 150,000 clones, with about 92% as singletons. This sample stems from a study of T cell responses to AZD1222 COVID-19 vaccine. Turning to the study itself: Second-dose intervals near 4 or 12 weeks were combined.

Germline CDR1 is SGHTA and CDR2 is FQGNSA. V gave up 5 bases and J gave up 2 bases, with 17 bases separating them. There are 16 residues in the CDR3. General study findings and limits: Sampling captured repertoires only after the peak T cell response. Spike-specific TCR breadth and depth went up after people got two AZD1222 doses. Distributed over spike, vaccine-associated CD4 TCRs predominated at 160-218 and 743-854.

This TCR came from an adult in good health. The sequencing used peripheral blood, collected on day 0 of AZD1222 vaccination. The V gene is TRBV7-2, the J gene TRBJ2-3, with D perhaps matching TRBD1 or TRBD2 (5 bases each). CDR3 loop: CASSPGRFYPTDTQYF. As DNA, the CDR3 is TGTGCCAGCAGCCCGGGGCGGTTCTATCCCACAGATACGCAGTATTTT. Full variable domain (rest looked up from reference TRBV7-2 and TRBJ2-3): GAGVSQSPSNKVTEKGKDVELRCDPISGHTALYWYRQSLGQGLEFLIYFQGNSAPDKSGLPSDRFSAERTGGSVSTLTIQRTQQEDSAVYLCASSPGRFYPTDTQYFGPGTRLTVL.